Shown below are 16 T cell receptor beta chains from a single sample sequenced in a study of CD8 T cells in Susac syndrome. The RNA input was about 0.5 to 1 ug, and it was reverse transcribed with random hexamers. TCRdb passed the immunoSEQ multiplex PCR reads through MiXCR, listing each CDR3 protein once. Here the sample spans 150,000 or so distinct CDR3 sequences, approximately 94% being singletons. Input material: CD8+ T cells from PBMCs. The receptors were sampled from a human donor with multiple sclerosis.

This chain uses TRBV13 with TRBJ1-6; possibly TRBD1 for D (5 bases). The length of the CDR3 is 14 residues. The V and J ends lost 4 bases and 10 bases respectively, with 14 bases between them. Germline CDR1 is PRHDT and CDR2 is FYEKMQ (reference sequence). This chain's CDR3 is CASSSRSGTSPLHF. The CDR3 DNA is TGTGCCAGCAGCTCCCGGTCAGGGACCTCACCCCTCCACTTT. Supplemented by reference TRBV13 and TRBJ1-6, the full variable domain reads AAGVIQSPRHLIKEKRETATLKCYPIPRHDTVYWYQQGPGQDPQFLISFYEKMQSDKGSIPDRFSAQQFSDYHSELNMSSLELGDSALYFCASSSRSGTSPLHFGNGTRLTVT.

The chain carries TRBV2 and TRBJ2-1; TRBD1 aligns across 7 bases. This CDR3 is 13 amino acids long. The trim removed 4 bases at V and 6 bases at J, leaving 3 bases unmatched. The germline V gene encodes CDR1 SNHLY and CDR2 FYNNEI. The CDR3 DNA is TGTGCCAGCAGTGGACAGGGCGTCAATGAGCAGTTCTTC. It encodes CASSGQGVNEQFF.

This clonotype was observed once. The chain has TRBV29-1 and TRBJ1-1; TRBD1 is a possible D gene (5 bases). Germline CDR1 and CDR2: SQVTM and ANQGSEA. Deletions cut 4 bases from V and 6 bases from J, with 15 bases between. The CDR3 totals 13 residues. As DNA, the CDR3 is TGCAGCGTTGCGGGCCCCCGGGGGTCTGAAGCTTTCTTT. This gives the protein CSVAGPRGSEAFF.

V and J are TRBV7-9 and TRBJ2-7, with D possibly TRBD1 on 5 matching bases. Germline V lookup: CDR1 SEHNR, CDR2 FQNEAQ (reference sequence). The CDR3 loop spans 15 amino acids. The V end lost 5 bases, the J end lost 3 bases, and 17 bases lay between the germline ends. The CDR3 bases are TGTGCCAGCAGCACCATGACAGAACAGTACTACGAGCAGTACTTC. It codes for CASSTMTEQYYEQYF.

CDR3 nucleotide sequence: TGTGCCACCCGAGCTAGCACCGGGGAGCTGTTTTTT. It specifies CATRASTGELFF. The rearrangement uses TRBV3-1 and TRBJ2-2; D remains ambiguous. The CDR3 is made up of 12 amino acids. V lost 10 bases to trimming and J lost 4 bases, with 10 bases between them. The germline V gene has CDR1 LGHDT and CDR2 YNNKEL (reference sequence).

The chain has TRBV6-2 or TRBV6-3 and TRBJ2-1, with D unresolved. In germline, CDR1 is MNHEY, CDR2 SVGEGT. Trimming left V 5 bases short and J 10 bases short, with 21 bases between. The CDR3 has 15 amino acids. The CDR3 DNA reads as TGTGCCAGCAGTCCGCAATTGACCTGGGCATGGGAGCAGTTCTTC. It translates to CASSPQLTWAWEQFF.

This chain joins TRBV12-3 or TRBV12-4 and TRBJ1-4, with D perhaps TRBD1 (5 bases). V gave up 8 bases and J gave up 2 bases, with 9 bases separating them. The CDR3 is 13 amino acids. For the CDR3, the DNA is TGTGCCAGCCGACAGTTCACTAATGAAAAACTGTTTTTT. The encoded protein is CASRQFTNEKLFF.

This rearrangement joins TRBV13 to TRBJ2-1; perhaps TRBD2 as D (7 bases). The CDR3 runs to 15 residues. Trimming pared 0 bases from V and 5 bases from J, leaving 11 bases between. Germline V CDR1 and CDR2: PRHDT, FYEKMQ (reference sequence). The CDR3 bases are TGTGCCAGCAGCTTAGGCCCCGGGGGGCACAATGAGCAGTTCTTC. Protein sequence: CASSLGPGGHNEQFF.

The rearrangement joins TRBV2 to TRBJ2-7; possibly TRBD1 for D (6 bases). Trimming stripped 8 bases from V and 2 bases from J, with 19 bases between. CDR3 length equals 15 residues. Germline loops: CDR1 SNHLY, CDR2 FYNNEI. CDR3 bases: TGTGCCAGCGGCTTCGAGGGGGAGAGAACCTACGAGCAGTACTTC. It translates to CASGFEGERTYEQYF.

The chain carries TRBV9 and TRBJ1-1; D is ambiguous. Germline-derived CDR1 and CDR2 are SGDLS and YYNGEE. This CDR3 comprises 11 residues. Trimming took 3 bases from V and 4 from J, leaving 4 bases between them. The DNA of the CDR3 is TGTGCCAGCAGCGCAAGCACTGAAGCTTTCTTT. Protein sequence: CASSASTEAFF.

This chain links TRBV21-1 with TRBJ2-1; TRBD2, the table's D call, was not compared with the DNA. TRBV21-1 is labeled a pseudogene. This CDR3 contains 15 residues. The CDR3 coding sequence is TGTGCCAGCAGCCCCCGACTATGGACTTCGAATGAGCAGTTCTTC. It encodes CASSPRLWTSNEQFF.

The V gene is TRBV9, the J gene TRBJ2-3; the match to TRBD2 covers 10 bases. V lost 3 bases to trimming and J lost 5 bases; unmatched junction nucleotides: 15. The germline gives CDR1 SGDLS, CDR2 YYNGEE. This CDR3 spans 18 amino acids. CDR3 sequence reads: CASSAPKGLAGAVDTQYF. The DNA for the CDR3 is TGTGCCAGCAGCGCCCCGAAAGGGCTAGCGGGGGCCGTAGATACGCAGTATTTT.

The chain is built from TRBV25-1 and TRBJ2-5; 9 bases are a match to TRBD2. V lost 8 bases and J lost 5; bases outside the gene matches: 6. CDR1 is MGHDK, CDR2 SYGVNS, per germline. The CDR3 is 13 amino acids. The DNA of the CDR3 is TGTGCCAGCTCGAGCGGGGGGAGGGAGACCCAGTACTTC. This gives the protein CASSSGGRETQYF.

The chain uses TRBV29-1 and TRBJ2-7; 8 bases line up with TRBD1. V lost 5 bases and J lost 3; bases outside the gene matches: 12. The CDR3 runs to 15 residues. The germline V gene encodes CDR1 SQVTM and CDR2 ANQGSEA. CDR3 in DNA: TGCAGCGTTTCGGGGATTGGGACAGGTAACTACGAGCAGTACTTC. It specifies CSVSGIGTGNYEQYF.

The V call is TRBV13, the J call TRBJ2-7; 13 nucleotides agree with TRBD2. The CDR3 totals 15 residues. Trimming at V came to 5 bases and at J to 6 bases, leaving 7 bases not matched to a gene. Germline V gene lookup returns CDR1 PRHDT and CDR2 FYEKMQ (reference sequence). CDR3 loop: CASSTRTSGGLEQYF. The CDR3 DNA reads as TGTGCCAGCAGCACCCGGACTAGCGGGGGTCTCGAGCAGTACTTC.

CDR3 nucleotides: TGTGCCAGCAGCGTAGTCAGCCGGACTGAAGCTTTCTTT. It encodes CASSVVSRTEAFF. The chain has TRBV9 and TRBJ1-1; D not resolved. V lost 0 bases, J lost 5 bases, and 8 bases lay in between. CDR1 is SGDLS, CDR2 YYNGEE, per germline. The CDR3 sequence is 13 residues long.